A single sample gave rise to the 30 T cell receptor beta chains below, sequenced in a study of cytomegalovirus exposure and HLA in healthy donors. Researchers ran the PCR with 60 Vbeta and 13 Jbeta primers. The method was immunoSEQ multiplex PCR; TCRdb's version includes in-frame clones alone and lacks a portion of them. There are 35,000 to 40,000 clones in the sample; roughly 90% occur only once, and 2% to 3% lies in the top ten. Source material: PBMCs. These receptors were collected from a woman younger than 35 in good health and CMV-seronegative.

This clone was observed once. The gene calls are TRBV7-9 and TRBJ2-3, with TRBD2 matching 11 bases. CDR1 is SEHNR, CDR2 FQNEAQ, per germline (reference sequence). The CDR3 covers 19 residues. J lost 2 bases, V lost 5 bases, and 15 bases had no gene match. CDR3 DNA: TGTGCCAGCAGCCCAAGTCCCGGGACTAGCGGAGTTTTCACAGATACGCAGTATTTT. As protein: CASSPSPGTSGVFTDTQYF.

J is TRBJ1-5 and V is TRBV30; 8 bases fit TRBD1. Germline trimming cut 1 base from V and 11 bases from J; bases unmatched to any gene: 16. Germline assignment: CDR1 GTSNPN and CDR2 SVGIG (reference sequence). The length of the CDR3 is 16 residues. The CDR3 coding sequence is TGTGCCTGGAGTGCCGACAGGGGACCCTATATTGAAGCCCAGCATTTT. It translates to CAWSADRGPYIEAQHF. The full variable domain, completed using reference TRBV30 and TRBJ1-5, is SQTIHQWPATLVQPVGSPLSLECTVEGTSNPNLYWYRQAAGRGLQLLFYSVGIGQISSEVPQNLSASRPQDRQFILSSKKLLLSDSGFYLCAWSADRGPYIEAQHFGDGTRLSIL.

V is TRBV9 and J is TRBJ2-5; 7 nucleotides match TRBD2. CDR3 size: 16 residues. Germline CDR1 SGDLS, CDR2 YYNGEE. The V and J ends lost 0 bases and 3 bases, in that order; junction bases with no gene match: 8. CDR3 in amino acids: CASSVGLAGGEETQYF. The CDR3 region has the DNA TGTGCCAGCAGCGTAGGGCTAGCTGGGGGGGAAGAGACCCAGTACTTC.

The chain combines TRBV7-9 with TRBJ2-5, with TRBD2 matching 7 bases. V was clipped by 5 bases and J by 1 base; unmatched bases: 19. Germline V gives CDR1 SEHNR, CDR2 FQNEAQ (reference sequence). The CDR3 loop spans 19 amino acids. CDR3 protein: CASSPGRQGEVVSQETQYF. The DNA of the CDR3 is TGTGCCAGCAGCCCCGGGAGGCAGGGAGAAGTTGTAAGCCAAGAGACCCAGTACTTC. The full variable domain, its missing parts supplied by reference TRBV7-9 and TRBJ2-5, is DTGVSQNPRHKITKRGQNVTFRCDPISEHNRLYWYRQTLGQGPEFLTYFQNEAQLEKSRLLSDRFSAERPKGSFSTLEIQRTEQGDSAMYLCASSPGRQGEVVSQETQYFGPGTRLLVL.

Comment on this clone: Other DNA sequences of this sample code for an identical CDR3. V usage is TRBV7-3 and J usage is TRBJ2-3; D perhaps matches TRBD2 (6 bases). CDR3 length: 16 amino acids. The V end was cut by 4 bases, the J end by 3 bases, with 17 bases between. Germline V gene sequence: CDR1 SGHTA, CDR2 FQGTGA. The CDR3 DNA sequence: TGTGCCAGCAGCTCGGGGCTAGCGAGGACAACAGATACGCAGTATTTT. Its translation is CASSSGLARTTDTQYF. The whole variable domain, filled in from reference TRBV7-3 and TRBJ2-3, reads GAGVSQTPSNKVTEKGKYVELRCDPISGHTALYWYRQSLGQGPEFLIYFQGTGAADDSGLPNDRFFAVRPEGSVSTLKIQRTERGDSAVYLCASSSGLARTTDTQYFGPGTRLTVL.

The chain uses TRBV18 and TRBJ2-7; maybe TRBD1 (5 bases). The CDR3 has 15 amino acids. Trimming took off 3 bases at V and 4 bases at J, with 16 bases between the two ends. CDR1 KGHSH and CDR2 LQKENI come from the germline V gene. The CDR3 DNA follows: TGTGCCAGCTCACCGGGGCAGGTCCGTCCGTACGAGCAGTACTTC. Translated: CASSPGQVRPYEQYF.

This clone was observed once. The rearrangement uses TRBV27 and TRBJ2-2, with D unresolved. This CDR3 is 14 amino acids long. V shed 0 bases and J shed 1 base, with 3 bases lying between them. Germline CDR1 reads MNHEY; CDR2 reads SMNVEV (reference sequence). The CDR3 reads CASSLSRNTGELFF. The CDR3 DNA follows: TGTGCCAGCAGTTTATCCCGGAACACCGGGGAGCTGTTTTTT.

The rearrangement joins TRBV21-1 to TRBJ2-7; the table gives TRBD1 as D, unverified against the DNA. TRBV21-1 has pseudogene status. The CDR3 spans 13 residues. The CDR3 region has the DNA TGTGCCAGGAGACAGGGGTCGGCATGGGAGCAGTACTTC. Encoded protein: CARRQGSAWEQYF.

This clone was seen more than once but under ten times. J is TRBJ2-7 and V is TRBV27; TRBD2 matches at 7 bases. The germline V gene encodes CDR1 MNHEY and CDR2 SMNVEV (reference sequence). V gave up 2 bases and J gave up 3 bases; unmatched junction bases: 7. The CDR3 runs 15 residues. The CDR3: CASSLMGGLYYEQYF. The CDR3 DNA sequence: TGTGCCAGCAGTTTAATGGGAGGGCTTTACTACGAGCAGTACTTC.

This chain uses TRBV6-6 with TRBJ2-5, with 9 positions matching TRBD1. CDR3 length equals 14 residues. V shed 2 bases, J shed 5 bases, and the junction held 3 bases outside the gene matches. Germline V gene sequence: CDR1 MNHNY, CDR2 SVGAGI (reference sequence). CDR3 DNA sequence: TGTGCCAGCAGTTACGGACAGGGGTTGGAGACCCAGTACTTC. This gives the protein CASSYGQGLETQYF.

The J gene is TRBJ1-2, the V gene TRBV5-6, with a tentative D call TRBD1 (6 bases). The germline V gene has CDR1 SGHDT and CDR2 YYEEEE. Between the trimmed V and J ends, which lost 7 bases and 8 bases, there was a span of 21 bases. The length of the CDR3 is 14 residues. The DNA for the CDR3 is TGTGCCAGCGCCTTTATCAGGGGTTCTAGAGGCTACACCTTC. This sequence encodes CASAFIRGSRGYTF. The whole variable domain, remainder taken from reference TRBV5-6 and TRBJ1-2, is DAGVTQSPTHLIKTRGQQVTLRCSPKSGHDTVSWYQQALGQGPQFIFQYYEEEERQRGNFPDRFSGHQFPNYSSELNVNALLLGDSALYLCASAFIRGSRGYTFGSGTRLTVV.

In DNA form, the CDR3 reads TGTGCCAGCAGCCAAGATTCCAGGAACACTGAAGCTTTCTTT. Translated: CASSQDSRNTEAFF. This chain joins TRBV4-2 and TRBJ1-1; no reliable D call. CDR3 size: 14 residues. Germline V gene data show CDR1 as LGHNA and CDR2 as YNFKEQ. Trimming took 0 bases from V and 1 from J, leaving 6 bases between them.

The CDR3 is CASSRDRVEPEAFF. CDR3 DNA: TGTGCCAGCAGTAGGGACAGGGTCGAACCTGAAGCTTTCTTT. The chain combines TRBV2 with TRBJ1-1; 9 nucleotides agree with TRBD1. V trimming: 5 bases; J trimming: 6 bases; junction bases outside the gene matches: 7. CDR1 is SNHLY and CDR2 is FYNNEI in the germline V gene. The CDR3 has 14 amino acids. The full variable domain, in which reference TRBV2 and TRBJ1-1 provide the parts outside the CDR3, is EPEVTQTPSHQVTQMGQEVILRCVPISNHLYFYWYRQILGQKVEFLVSFYNNEISEKSEIFDDQFSVERPDGSNFTLKIRSTKLEDSAMYFCASSRDRVEPEAFFGQGTRLTVV.

This chain connects TRBV5-8 to TRBJ2-1, with 11 bases aligning to TRBD2. This CDR3 has 20 amino acids. Trimming took 0 bases from V and 4 from J; bases not matched to a gene: 15. CDR1 and CDR2 (germline): SGHTS, YDEGEE. CDR3: CASSLAPGLATSGSYNEQFF. Written as DNA, the CDR3 is TGTGCCAGCAGCTTGGCGCCGGGTCTCGCTACTAGCGGGAGTTACAATGAGCAGTTCTTC.

This chain uses TRBV27 with TRBJ1-5; D call uncertain. Germline V CDR1 and CDR2: MNHEY, SMNVEV (reference sequence). This CDR3 comprises 16 residues. V was cut by 0 bases and J by 2 bases, with 11 bases left in between. The DNA for the CDR3 is TGTGCCAGCAGTTTATCCTCCCGTGCGGGCAATCAGCCCCAGCATTTT. Amino acids: CASSLSSRAGNQPQHF.

The chain employs TRBV27 and TRBJ1-5, with D perhaps matching TRBD1 (5 bases). CDR1 and CDR2 from the germline V gene are MNHEY and SMNVEV (reference sequence). The V end was cut by 4 bases, the J end by 1 base, with 11 bases between. This CDR3 region has 15 residues. CDR3 DNA sequence: TGTGCCAGCAGTTCCCGGAAGGGGAGCAATCAGCCCCAGCATTTT. This encodes CASSSRKGSNQPQHF.

The rearrangement uses TRBV19 and TRBJ2-1; D is undetermined. Trimming stripped 5 bases from V and 0 bases from J, with 5 bases between. CDR1 is LNHDA and CDR2 is SQIVND in the germline V gene (reference sequence). This CDR3 is 13 amino acids long. The CDR3 loop reads CASSWSSYNEQFF. In nucleotides, the CDR3 is TGTGCCAGTAGTTGGAGCTCCTACAATGAGCAGTTCTTC.

A remark on this clone: A junction end diverges from the germline sequence, so it may reflect a read error. The chain links TRBV7-9 to TRBJ1-1, with no clear D. There are 15 residues in the CDR3. CDR1 and CDR2 from the germline V gene are SEHNR and FQNEAQ (reference sequence). CDR3 sequence reads: CASSPNGGRNPEAFF. In DNA form, the CDR3 reads TGTGCCAGCAGCCCCAACGGAGGGAGGAACCCTGAAGCTTTCTTT. Drawing the rest from reference TRBV7-9 and TRBJ1-1, the complete variable domain is DTGVSQNPRHKITKRGQNVTFRCDPISEHNRLYWYRQTLGQGPEFLTYFQNEAQLEKSRLLSDRFSAERPKGSFSTLEIQRTEQGDSAMYLCASSPNGGRNPEAFFGQGTRLTVV.

This chain uses TRBV7-8 with TRBJ2-7, with 7 bases lining up with TRBD1. Losses at the gene ends were 0 bases for V and 0 bases for J; bases not matched to a gene: 5. This CDR3 is built from 16 residues. Germline V CDR1 and CDR2: SGHVS, FQNEAQ. CDR3 sequence (DNA): TGTGCCAGCAGCTTAGCGCTGCAGGGGGACTCCTACGAGCAGTACTTC. Translation: CASSLALQGDSYEQYF.

Only a few counts were recorded for this clone. V usage is TRBV18 and J usage is TRBJ1-3; D might be TRBD1 (5 bases). The V end was cut by 5 bases, the J end by 1 base, with 18 bases between. The germline CDR1 and CDR2 sequences are KGHSH and LQKENI. The CDR3 sequence is 17 residues long. The CDR3 sequence: CASSARGSERSGNTIYF. The CDR3 nucleotides are TGTGCCAGCTCAGCCCGGGGGAGCGAACGGTCTGGAAACACCATATATTTT.

This clone was counted once. V gene TRBV28 combines with J gene TRBJ2-7, with D maybe TRBD1 (6 bases). Between the trimmed V and J ends, which lost 4 bases and 4 bases, there was a span of 11 bases. Germline-derived CDR1 and CDR2 are MDHEN and SYDVKM. This CDR3 is built from 13 residues. This CDR3 is CASSYREGYEQYF. The CDR3 coding sequence is TGTGCCAGCAGTTACAGGGAAGGATACGAGCAGTACTTC. Complete variable domain (other parts from reference TRBV28 and TRBJ2-7): DVKVTQSSRYLVKRTGEKVFLECVQDMDHENMFWYRQDPGLGLRLIYFSYDVKMKEKGDIPEGYSVSREKKERFSLILESASTNQTSMYLCASSYREGYEQYFGPGTRLTVT.

This chain uses TRBV28 with TRBJ2-1; 12 bases are shared with TRBD2. The CDR3 is 16 amino acids. Germline CDR1 and CDR2: MDHEN and SYDVKM. The V segment lost 5 bases and the J segment 6 bases; nucleotides outside the gene matches: 8. CDR3 in DNA: TGTGCCAGCAGTCCCCGAGGACTAGCGGGGTTCAATGAGCAGTTCTTC. Encoded protein: CASSPRGLAGFNEQFF.

The CDR3 DNA reads as TGTGCCAGCAGGTTAACTAGCGGGAGCGGATGGGAGACCCAGTACTTC. Translation: CASRLTSGSGWETQYF. This rearrangement joins TRBV28 to TRBJ2-5; 11 bases match TRBD2. The CDR3 is made up of 16 amino acids. CDR1 MDHEN and CDR2 SYDVKM come from the germline V gene. Losses at the gene ends were 6 bases for V and 5 bases for J; bases not matched to a gene: 11.

V and J are TRBV12-5 and TRBJ2-1; tentatively, D is TRBD1 (7 bases). CDR1 and CDR2 from the germline V gene are LGHNT and FRNRAP. The CDR3 is 21 residues long. V dropped 0 bases and J dropped 5 bases, with 29 bases sitting between them. CDR3 loop: CASGLVWVEGASGLHDNEQFF. Written as DNA, the CDR3 is TGTGCTAGTGGTTTGGTATGGGTGGAGGGGGCCTCAGGGCTACATGACAATGAGCAGTTCTTC.

The chain has TRBV6-1 and TRBJ1-5; 9 bases are a match to TRBD1. After removal of 6 bases from V and 2 bases from J, the junction contained 5 bases not matched to a gene. This CDR3 spans 15 amino acids. Germline loops: CDR1 MNHNS, CDR2 SASEGT. CDR3 loop: CASSGTGWGNQPQHF. Here the CDR3 DNA reads TGTGCCAGCAGCGGGACAGGGTGGGGCAATCAGCCCCAGCATTTT.

The rearrangement joins TRBV5-1 to TRBJ1-1; D perhaps matches TRBD1 (5 bases). The CDR3 spans 15 residues. Looked up from germline, CDR1 is SGHRS and CDR2 is YFSETQ. V lost 1 base and J 3 bases, leaving 13 bases between the germline ends. For the CDR3, the DNA is TGCGCCAGCAGCTTGATGGCAGCGGGGGACACTGAAGCTTTCTTT. This codes for CASSLMAAGDTEAFF.

The chain uses TRBV27 and TRBJ2-7, with 8 bases matching TRBD1. The length of the CDR3 is 16 residues. The V gene's germline CDR1 is MNHEY and CDR2 SMNVEV (reference sequence). J was trimmed by 0 bases and V by 4 bases; bases with no gene match: 8. CDR3 sequence: CASSSGTGTPSYEQYF. Here the CDR3 DNA reads TGTGCCAGCAGTTCCGGGACAGGCACACCCTCCTACGAGCAGTACTTC.

The V call is TRBV4-2, the J call TRBJ1-2, with D unresolved. V was trimmed by 3 bases and J by 7 bases, leaving 21 bases between them. The CDR3 spans 16 residues. CDR1 and CDR2 (germline): LGHNA, YNFKEQ. This CDR3 is CASSHPSYRRESGYTF. The CDR3 bases are TGTGCCAGCAGCCATCCGAGCTATAGGAGGGAGAGTGGCTACACCTTC.

V is TRBV12-5 and J is TRBJ1-1; D not certain. The CDR3 is 15 residues long. Germline CDR1 is LGHNT and CDR2 is FRNRAP. Trimming took 0 bases from V and 1 from J, leaving 9 bases between them. For the CDR3, the DNA is TGTGCTAGTGGTTTGGTACGGGGAGAGAACACTGAAGCTTTCTTT. This codes for CASGLVRGENTEAFF.

J is TRBJ1-2 and V is TRBV4-1; D call uncertain. From germline, CDR1 is MGHRA and CDR2 YSYEKL. V was shortened by 4 bases and J by 6 bases, with 12 bases between the two germline ends. The CDR3 loop spans 13 amino acids. The CDR3 protein is CASSLTLADGYTF. Written as DNA, the CDR3 is TGCGCCAGCAGCCTTACGTTGGCAGATGGCTACACCTTC.